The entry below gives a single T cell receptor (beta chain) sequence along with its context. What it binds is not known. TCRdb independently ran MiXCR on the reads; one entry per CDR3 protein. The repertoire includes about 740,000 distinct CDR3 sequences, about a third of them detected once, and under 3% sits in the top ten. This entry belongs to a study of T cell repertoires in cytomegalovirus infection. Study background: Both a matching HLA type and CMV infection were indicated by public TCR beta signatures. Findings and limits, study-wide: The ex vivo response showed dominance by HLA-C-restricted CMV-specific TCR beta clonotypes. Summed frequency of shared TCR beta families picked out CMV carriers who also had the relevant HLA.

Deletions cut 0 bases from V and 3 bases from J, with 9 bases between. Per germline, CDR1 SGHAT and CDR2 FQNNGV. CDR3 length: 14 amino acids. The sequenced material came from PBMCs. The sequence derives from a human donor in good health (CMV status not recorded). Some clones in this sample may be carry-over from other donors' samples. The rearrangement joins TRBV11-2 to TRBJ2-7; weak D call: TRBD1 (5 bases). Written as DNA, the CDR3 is TGTGCCAGCAGCTTAGATCAGGGTATCTACGAGCAGTACTTC. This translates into CASSLDQGIYEQYF.